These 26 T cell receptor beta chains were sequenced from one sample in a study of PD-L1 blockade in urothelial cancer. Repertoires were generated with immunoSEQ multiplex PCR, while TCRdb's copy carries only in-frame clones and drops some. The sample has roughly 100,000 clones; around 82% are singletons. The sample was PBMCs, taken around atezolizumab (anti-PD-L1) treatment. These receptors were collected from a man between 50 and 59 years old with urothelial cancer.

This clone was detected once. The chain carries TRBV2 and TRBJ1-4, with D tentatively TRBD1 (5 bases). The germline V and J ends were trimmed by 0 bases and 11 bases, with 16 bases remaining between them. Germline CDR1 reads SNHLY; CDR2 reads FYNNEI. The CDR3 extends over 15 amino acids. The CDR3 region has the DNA TGTGCCAGCAGTGAAGCCCGGACTGGGGGAGGGAAACTGTTTTTT. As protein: CASSEARTGGGKLFF.

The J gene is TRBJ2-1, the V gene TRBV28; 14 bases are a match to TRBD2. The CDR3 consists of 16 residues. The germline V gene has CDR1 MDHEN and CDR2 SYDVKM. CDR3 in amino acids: CASGLAGENSYNEQFF. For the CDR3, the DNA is TGTGCGTCGGGACTAGCGGGAGAAAATTCCTACAATGAGCAGTTCTTC.

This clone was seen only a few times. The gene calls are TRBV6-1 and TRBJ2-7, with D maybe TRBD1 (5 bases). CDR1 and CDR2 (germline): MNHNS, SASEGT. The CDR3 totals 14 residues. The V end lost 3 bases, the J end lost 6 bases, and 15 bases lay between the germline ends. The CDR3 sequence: CASSDAGMAGEQYF. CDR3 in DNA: TGTGCCAGCAGTGATGCAGGGATGGCCGGCGAGCAGTACTTC.

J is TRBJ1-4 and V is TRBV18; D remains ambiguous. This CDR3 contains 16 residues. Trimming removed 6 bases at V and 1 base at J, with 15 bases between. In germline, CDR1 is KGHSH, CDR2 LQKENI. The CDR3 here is CASSLNTLVTNEKLFF. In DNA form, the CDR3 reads TGTGCCAGCTCCCTTAACACCCTGGTAACTAATGAAAAACTGTTTTTT.

CDR3 DNA: TGTGCCAGCAGCTTAGCCGGGACTAATTACGAGCAGTACTTC. Protein product: CASSLAGTNYEQYF. This rearrangement joins TRBV7-9 to TRBJ2-7, with 7 bases matching TRBD2. The germline V gene has CDR1 SEHNR and CDR2 FQNEAQ (reference sequence). Germline trimming cut 0 bases from V and 4 bases from J; bases unmatched to any gene: 3. The CDR3 loop spans 14 amino acids. Looking up the rest from reference TRBV7-9 and TRBJ2-7 gives the full variable domain: DTGVSQNPRHKITKRGQNVTFRCDPISEHNRLYWYRQTLGQGPEFLTYFQNEAQLEKSRLLSDRFSAERPKGSFSTLEIQRTEQGDSAMYLCASSLAGTNYEQYFGPGTRLTVT.

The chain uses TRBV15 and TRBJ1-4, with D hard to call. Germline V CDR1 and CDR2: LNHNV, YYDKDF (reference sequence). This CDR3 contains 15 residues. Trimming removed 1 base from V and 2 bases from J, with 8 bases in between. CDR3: CATSRAGLTNEKLFF. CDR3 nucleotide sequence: TGTGCCACCAGCAGAGCAGGTTTGACTAATGAAAAACTGTTTTTT. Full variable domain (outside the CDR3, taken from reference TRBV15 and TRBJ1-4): DAMVIQNPRYQVTQFGKPVTLSCSQTLNHNVMYWYQQKSSQAPKLLFHYYDKDFNNEADTPDNFQSRRPNTSFCFLDIRSPGLGDTAMYLCATSRAGLTNEKLFFGSGTQLSVL.

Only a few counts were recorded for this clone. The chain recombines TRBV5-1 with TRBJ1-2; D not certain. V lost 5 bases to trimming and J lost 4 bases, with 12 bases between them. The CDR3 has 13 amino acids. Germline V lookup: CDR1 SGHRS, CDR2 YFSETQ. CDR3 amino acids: CASSSDISYGYTF. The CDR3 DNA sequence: TGCGCCAGCAGTTCAGACATCTCCTATGGCTACACCTTC.

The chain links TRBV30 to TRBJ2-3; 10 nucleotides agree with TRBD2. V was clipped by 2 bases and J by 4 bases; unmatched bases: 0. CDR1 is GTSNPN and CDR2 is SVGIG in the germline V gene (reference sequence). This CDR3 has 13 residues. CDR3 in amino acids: CAWSLAGADTQYF. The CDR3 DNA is TGTGCCTGGAGTCTAGCGGGAGCAGATACGCAGTATTTT.

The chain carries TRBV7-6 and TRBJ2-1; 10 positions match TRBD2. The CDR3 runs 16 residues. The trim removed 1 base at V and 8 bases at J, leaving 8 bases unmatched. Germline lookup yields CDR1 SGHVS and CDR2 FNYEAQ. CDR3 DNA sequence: TGTGCCAGCAGCTTAGGACCTAGCGGGGGTGTGCATGAGCAGTTCTTC. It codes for CASSLGPSGGVHEQFF.

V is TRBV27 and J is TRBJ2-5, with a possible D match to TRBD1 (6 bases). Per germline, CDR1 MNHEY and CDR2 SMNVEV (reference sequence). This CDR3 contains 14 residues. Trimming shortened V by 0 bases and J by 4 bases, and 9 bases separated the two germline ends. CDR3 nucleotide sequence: TGTGCCAGCAGTTTATCGGTCAGGGGAGAGACCCAGTACTTC. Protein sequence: CASSLSVRGETQYF.

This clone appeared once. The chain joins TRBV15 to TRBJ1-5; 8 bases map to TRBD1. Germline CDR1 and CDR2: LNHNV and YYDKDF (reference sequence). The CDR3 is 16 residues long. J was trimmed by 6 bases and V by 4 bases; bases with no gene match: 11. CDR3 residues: CATSIKWVQGGQPQHF. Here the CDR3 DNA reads TGTGCCACCAGCATAAAGTGGGTACAGGGGGGTCAGCCCCAGCATTTT.

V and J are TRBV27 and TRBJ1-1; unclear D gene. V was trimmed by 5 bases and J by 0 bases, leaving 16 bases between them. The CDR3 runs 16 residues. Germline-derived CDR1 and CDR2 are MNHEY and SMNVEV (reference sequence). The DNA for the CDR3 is TGTGCCAGCAGTACACTTCGGGGAGATTTGAACACTGAAGCTTTCTTT. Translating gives CASSTLRGDLNTEAFF.

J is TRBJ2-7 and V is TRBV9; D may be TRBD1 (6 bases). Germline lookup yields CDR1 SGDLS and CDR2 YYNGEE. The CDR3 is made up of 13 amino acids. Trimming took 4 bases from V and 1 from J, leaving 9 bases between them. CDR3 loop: CASSFGQSYEQYF. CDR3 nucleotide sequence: TGTGCCAGCAGCTTCGGACAGTCCTACGAGCAGTACTTC.

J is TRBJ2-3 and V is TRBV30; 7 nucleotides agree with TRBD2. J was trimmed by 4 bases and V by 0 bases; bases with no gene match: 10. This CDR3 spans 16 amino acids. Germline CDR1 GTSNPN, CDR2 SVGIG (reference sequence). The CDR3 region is CAWSVASGTGADTQYF. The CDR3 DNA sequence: TGTGCCTGGAGTGTGGCTAGCGGAACAGGCGCAGATACGCAGTATTTT.

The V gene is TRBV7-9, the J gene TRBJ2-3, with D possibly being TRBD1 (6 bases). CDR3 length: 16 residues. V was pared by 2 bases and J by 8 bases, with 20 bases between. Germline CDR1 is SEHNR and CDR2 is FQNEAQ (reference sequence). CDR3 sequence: CASSLFRDKGPATQYF. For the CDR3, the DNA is TGTGCCAGCAGCTTATTCCGGGACAAGGGCCCAGCTACGCAGTATTTT. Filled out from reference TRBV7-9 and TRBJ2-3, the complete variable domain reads DTGVSQNPRHKITKRGQNVTFRCDPISEHNRLYWYRQTLGQGPEFLTYFQNEAQLEKSRLLSDRFSAERPKGSFSTLEIQRTEQGDSAMYLCASSLFRDKGPATQYFGPGTRLTVL.

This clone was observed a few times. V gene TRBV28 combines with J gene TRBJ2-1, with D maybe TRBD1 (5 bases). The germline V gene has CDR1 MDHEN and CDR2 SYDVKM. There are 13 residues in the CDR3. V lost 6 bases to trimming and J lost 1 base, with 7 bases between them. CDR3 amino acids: CASRTGSYNEQFF. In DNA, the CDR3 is TGTGCCAGCAGAACAGGATCCTACAATGAGCAGTTCTTC.

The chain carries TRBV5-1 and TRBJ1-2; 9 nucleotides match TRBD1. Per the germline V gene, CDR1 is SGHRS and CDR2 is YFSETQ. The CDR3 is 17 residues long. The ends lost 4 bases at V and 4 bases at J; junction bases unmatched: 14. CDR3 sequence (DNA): TGCGCCAGCAGCGCCGGGGGGACAGGGTCATCCTCCTATGGCTACACCTTC. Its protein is CASSAGGTGSSSYGYTF.

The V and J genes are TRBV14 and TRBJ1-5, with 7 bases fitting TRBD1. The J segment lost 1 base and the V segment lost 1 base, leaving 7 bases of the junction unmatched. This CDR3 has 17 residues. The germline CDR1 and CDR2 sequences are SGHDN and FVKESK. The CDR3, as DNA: TGTGCCAGCAGCCAAGGCAGGGACAGAATAAGCAATCAGCCCCAGCATTTT. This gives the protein CASSQGRDRISNQPQHF. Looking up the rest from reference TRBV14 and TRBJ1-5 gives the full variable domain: EAGVTQFPSHSVIEKGQTVTLRCDPISGHDNLYWYRRVMGKEIKFLLHFVKESKQDESGMPNNRFLAERTGGTYSTLKVQPAELEDSGVYFCASSQGRDRISNQPQHFGDGTRLSIL.

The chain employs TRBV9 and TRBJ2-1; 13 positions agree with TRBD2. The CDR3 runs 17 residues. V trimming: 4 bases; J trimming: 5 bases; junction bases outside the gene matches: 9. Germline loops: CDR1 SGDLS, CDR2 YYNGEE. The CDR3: CASSPRLAGGRDNEQFF. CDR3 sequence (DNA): TGTGCCAGCAGCCCGCGACTAGCGGGGGGTCGGGACAATGAGCAGTTCTTC.

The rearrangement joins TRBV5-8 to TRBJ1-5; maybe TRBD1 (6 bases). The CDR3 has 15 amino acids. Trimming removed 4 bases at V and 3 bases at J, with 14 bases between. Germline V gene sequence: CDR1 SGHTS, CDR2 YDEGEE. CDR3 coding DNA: TGTGCCAGCAGCCGACGGGGGGCGGCCAATCAGCCCCAGCATTTT. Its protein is CASSRRGAANQPQHF.

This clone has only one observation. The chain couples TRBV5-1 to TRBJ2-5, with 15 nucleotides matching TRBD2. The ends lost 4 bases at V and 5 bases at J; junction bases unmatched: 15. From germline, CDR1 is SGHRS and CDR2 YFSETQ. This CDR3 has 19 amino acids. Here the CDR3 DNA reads TGCGCCAGCAGCCCGGGATTCGGACTAGCGGGAGGGGGCCGGGAGACCCAGTACTTC. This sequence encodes CASSPGFGLAGGGRETQYF.

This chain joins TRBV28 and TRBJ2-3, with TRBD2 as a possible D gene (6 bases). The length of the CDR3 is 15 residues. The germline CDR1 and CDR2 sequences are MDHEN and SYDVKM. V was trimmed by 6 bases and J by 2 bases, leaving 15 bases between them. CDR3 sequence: CASRGGLLDTDTQYF. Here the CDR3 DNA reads TGTGCCAGCAGGGGAGGCCTTCTAGACACAGATACGCAGTATTTT.

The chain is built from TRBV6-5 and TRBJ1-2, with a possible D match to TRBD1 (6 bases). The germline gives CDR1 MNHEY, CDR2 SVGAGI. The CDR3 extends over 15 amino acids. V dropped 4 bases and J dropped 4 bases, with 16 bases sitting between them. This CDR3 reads CASSLDSVQFYGYTF. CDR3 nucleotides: TGTGCCAGCAGTTTGGACAGCGTTCAATTCTATGGCTACACCTTC.

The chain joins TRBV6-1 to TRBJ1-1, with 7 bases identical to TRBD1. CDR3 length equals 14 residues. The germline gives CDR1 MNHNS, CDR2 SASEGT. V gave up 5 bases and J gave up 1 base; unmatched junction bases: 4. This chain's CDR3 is CASSTRDRNTEAFF. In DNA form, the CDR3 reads TGTGCCAGCAGTACCCGGGACAGGAACACTGAAGCTTTCTTT.

The CDR3 region is CASSPPSGSNEQFF. The CDR3 DNA reads TGTGCCAGCAGCCCGCCTAGCGGGAGTAATGAGCAGTTCTTC. The chain is built from TRBV11-3 and TRBJ2-1; 10 bases match TRBD2. V shed 5 bases, J shed 7 bases, and the junction held 5 bases outside the gene matches. Germline V gene sequence: CDR1 SGHNT, CDR2 YENEEA. This CDR3 region has 14 residues.

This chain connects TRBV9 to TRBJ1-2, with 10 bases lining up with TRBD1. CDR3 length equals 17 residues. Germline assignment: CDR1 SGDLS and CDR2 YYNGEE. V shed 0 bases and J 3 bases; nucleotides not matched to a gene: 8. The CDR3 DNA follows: TGTGCCAGCAGCGTAGCCCAGGGGACAGGGGAGGACTATGGCTACACCTTC. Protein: CASSVAQGTGEDYGYTF.